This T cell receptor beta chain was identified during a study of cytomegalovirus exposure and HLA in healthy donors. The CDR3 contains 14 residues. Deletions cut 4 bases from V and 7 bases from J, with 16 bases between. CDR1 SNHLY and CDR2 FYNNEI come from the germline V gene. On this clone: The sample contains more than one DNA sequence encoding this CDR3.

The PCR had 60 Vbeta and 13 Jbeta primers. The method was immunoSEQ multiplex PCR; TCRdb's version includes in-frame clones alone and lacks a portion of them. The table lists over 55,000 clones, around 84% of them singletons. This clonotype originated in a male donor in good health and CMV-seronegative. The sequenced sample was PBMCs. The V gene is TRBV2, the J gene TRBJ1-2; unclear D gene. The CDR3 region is CASSGGRQGGGYTF. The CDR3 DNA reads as TGTGCCAGCAGTGGAGGAAGACAAGGAGGTGGCTACACCTTC.